This T cell receptor beta chain was recorded in a study of shared clonotypes between healthy human individuals. In the study overall: Researchers assigned three CD4 naive, three CD4 memory, two CD8 naive and one CD8 memory plate to each donor. Study-level findings and limits: Among the subsets, naive ones generally showed larger estimated richness than memory ones. A handful of donors shared about 5% of their naive CD4 clonotypes.

Both subsets, CD45RA+ naive and CD45RA-negative memory, were split from the CD4+ cells. Worth noting for this clone: Its antigen is as yet unknown.

Assay: immunoSEQ multiplex PCR; the TCRdb copy retains only in-frame clones and omits some. This sample yields around 1.1 million clones, of which about four fifths are seen a single time; 0.55% to 0.7% belongs to the top ten. The specimen sequenced was memory CD4+ T cells from PBMCs. Regarding subset: CD45RA-negative fraction. The sequence derives from a man aged 18 to 30 in good health. Some clones in this sample may be carry-over from other donors' samples.

The CDR3 is CASSSGTLGSTDTQYF. CDR3 in DNA: TGTGCCAGCAGTTCCGGGACCTTGGGAAGCACAGATACGCAGTATTTT. V and J are TRBV6-5 and TRBJ2-3, with D possibly called TRBD1 or TRBD2 (5 bases each). Trimming took 4 bases from V and 0 from J, leaving 14 bases between them. Germline V gene lookup returns CDR1 MNHEY and CDR2 SVGAGI. The length of the CDR3 is 16 residues.